These 16 T cell receptor beta chains share one sample of origin, sequenced in a study of cytomegalovirus exposure and HLA in healthy donors. Clones were sequenced by immunoSEQ multiplex PCR, and TCRdb holds only the in-frame ones, with some missing. The sample lists 150,000 to 200,000 clones; about 80% were seen once. Sequencing was carried out using PBMCs. These receptors were taken from a man aged 18 to 30 in good health and CMV-seropositive.

The chain recombines TRBV6-5 with TRBJ2-2; D is possibly TRBD2 (6 bases). The CDR3 consists of 15 residues. V was pared by 7 bases and J by 5 bases, with 17 bases between. Germline values: CDR1 MNHEY, CDR2 SVGAGI. The CDR3 DNA is TGTGCCAGCACCCCCGGGGGAAGCAGGACCGGGGAGCTGTTTTTT. Its protein is CASTPGGSRTGELFF.

V usage is TRBV13 and J usage is TRBJ2-5, with D uncertain. The germline V gene encodes CDR1 PRHDT and CDR2 FYEKMQ (reference sequence). V lost 4 bases and J lost 10, with 16 bases in between. There are 13 residues in the CDR3. The CDR3 DNA follows: TGTGCCAGCAGCTCCGCCCGAGCAGGTCTCCAGTACTTC. It encodes CASSSARAGLQYF.

For this clone: Other nucleotide sequences from this sample produce the same CDR3. The V gene is TRBV30, the J gene TRBJ2-7; 9 bases agree with TRBD1. Germline CDR1 reads GTSNPN; CDR2 reads SVGIG (reference sequence). V shed 0 bases, J shed 4 bases, and the junction held 1 base outside the gene matches. The CDR3 loop spans 13 amino acids. The CDR3 reads CAWSVGQGYEQYF. CDR3 DNA sequence: TGTGCCTGGAGTGTAGGACAGGGGTACGAGCAGTACTTC.

The chain employs TRBV5-6 and TRBJ2-3; D is undetermined. The CDR3 is 14 residues long. Germline V CDR1 and CDR2: SGHDT, YYEEEE. Trimming pared 0 bases from V and 6 bases from J, leaving 11 bases between. This CDR3 is CASSLVSTWDTQYF. The CDR3 DNA sequence: TGTGCCAGCAGCTTGGTGTCTACGTGGGATACGCAGTATTTT.

V is TRBV6-5 and J is TRBJ1-2; the D gene is possibly TRBD1 (6 bases). V lost 2 bases and J lost 8, with 21 bases in between. Germline V lookup: CDR1 MNHEY, CDR2 SVGAGI. There are 16 residues in the CDR3. For the CDR3, the DNA is TGTGCCAGCAGTTACGATTGGGGACACTCTAAGAAAGGCTACACCTTC. Amino acids: CASSYDWGHSKKGYTF.

This clone has more than one count but fewer than ten. The chain joins TRBV9 to TRBJ1-2; 10 bases align to TRBD1. Losses at the gene ends were 5 bases for V and 4 bases for J; bases not matched to a gene: 5. This CDR3 has 14 amino acids. Germline values: CDR1 SGDLS, CDR2 YYNGEE. The CDR3 DNA follows: TGTGCCAGCAGAGCCGGGACAGGGGTCTATGGCTACACCTTC. This codes for CASRAGTGVYGYTF.

The rearrangement uses TRBV5-1 and TRBJ2-3, with 7 bases fitting TRBD2. Unmatched junction bases numbered 1, after V lost 0 bases and J lost 6 bases. Per germline, CDR1 SGHRS and CDR2 YFSETQ. This CDR3 contains 13 residues. The CDR3 reads CASSLASGDTQYF. The DNA of the CDR3 is TGCGCCAGCAGCTTGGCTAGCGGCGATACGCAGTATTTT.

This clone was counted a single time. The V gene is TRBV5-4, the J gene TRBJ2-7; TRBD2 agrees at 7 bases. The V gene's germline CDR1 is SGHNT and CDR2 YYREEE (reference sequence). The CDR3 runs 14 residues. The V segment lost 1 base and the J segment 7 bases; nucleotides outside the gene matches: 8. DNA of the CDR3: TGTGCCAGCAGCTTGTTGGGGGAGGGCCGGGAGCAGTACTTC. It yields the protein CASSLLGEGREQYF. The whole variable domain, filled in from reference TRBV5-4 and TRBJ2-7, reads ETGVTQSPTHLIKTRGQQVTLRCSSQSGHNTVSWYQQALGQGPQFIFQYYREEENGRGNFPPRFSGLQFPNYSSELNVNALELDDSALYLCASSLLGEGREQYFGPGTRLTVT.

This clone was observed once. This rearrangement joins TRBV27 to TRBJ2-1; 7 bases agree with TRBD2. The length of the CDR3 is 15 residues. V shed 7 bases, J shed 5 bases, and the junction held 11 bases outside the gene matches. CDR1 and CDR2 from the germline V gene are MNHEY and SMNVEV (reference sequence). CDR3 sequence reads: CASIKRGSSNNEQFF. CDR3 sequence (DNA): TGTGCCAGCATCAAACGCGGGAGTTCGAACAATGAGCAGTTCTTC.

The chain has TRBV23-1 and TRBJ2-3, with 7 bases aligning to TRBD1. TRBV23-1 is filed as an ORF, its function uncertain. This CDR3 is built from 17 residues. J was trimmed by 2 bases and V by 2 bases; bases with no gene match: 10. CDR3 nucleotides: TGCGCCAGCAGTCAAAAAGTCCGGGACAGATTCACAGATACGCAGTATTTT. Translation gives CASSQKVRDRFTDTQYF.

This chain links TRBV27 with TRBJ1-1, with 9 bases that match TRBD1. The ends lost 4 bases at V and 4 bases at J; junction bases unmatched: 4. This CDR3 is 14 amino acids long. Germline values: CDR1 MNHEY, CDR2 SMNVEV (reference sequence). Here the CDR3 DNA reads TGTGCCAGCAGTTGGGACAGGGCGGGCACTGAAGCTTTCTTT. Encoded protein: CASSWDRAGTEAFF.

The chain has TRBV6-6 and TRBJ2-7, with 8 bases lining up with TRBD2. The CDR3 contains 16 residues. Trimming at V came to 0 bases and at J to 4 bases, leaving 8 bases not matched to a gene. From germline, CDR1 is MNHNY and CDR2 SVGAGI (reference sequence). CDR3 region: CASSYSIGRAGYEQYF. In DNA, the CDR3 is TGTGCCAGCAGTTACTCCATCGGGAGGGCCGGTTACGAGCAGTACTTC.

The CDR3 nucleotides are TGTGCCAGTAGTATCTTTCGGACAGGGGGGACAGATACGCAGTATTTT. Its translation is CASSIFRTGGTDTQYF. The chain combines TRBV19 with TRBJ2-3; 10 nucleotides match TRBD1. Germline lookup yields CDR1 LNHDA and CDR2 SQIVND (reference sequence). The CDR3 spans 16 residues. V lost 3 bases to trimming and J lost 3 bases; unmatched junction nucleotides: 6.

This rearrangement joins TRBV5-6 to TRBJ2-7; 11 bases are a match to TRBD2. Germline V gene sequence: CDR1 SGHDT, CDR2 YYEEEE. Germline trimming cut 5 bases from V and 4 bases from J; bases unmatched to any gene: 5. This CDR3 spans 14 amino acids. This CDR3 is CASRTGTSGYEQYF. In nucleotides, the CDR3 is TGTGCCAGCAGGACCGGGACTAGCGGTTACGAGCAGTACTTC.

The chain combines TRBV14 with TRBJ2-1; D ambiguous. V gave up 2 bases and J gave up 10 bases, with 12 bases separating them. The CDR3 has 13 residues. From germline, CDR1 is SGHDN and CDR2 FVKESK. CDR3 nucleotide sequence: TGTGCCAGCAGCCAAACTGCCAGCAGGGAGCAGTTCTTC. Translated, it gives CASSQTASREQFF.

The chain recombines TRBV9 with TRBJ2-3; 8 nucleotides line up with TRBD2. This CDR3 is built from 15 residues. V lost 4 bases and J lost 0; bases outside the gene matches: 4. CDR1 is SGDLS and CDR2 is YYNGEE in the germline V gene. CDR3 protein: CASSQTSGSTDTQYF. The CDR3 bases are TGTGCCAGCAGCCAAACTAGCGGTAGCACAGATACGCAGTATTTT.